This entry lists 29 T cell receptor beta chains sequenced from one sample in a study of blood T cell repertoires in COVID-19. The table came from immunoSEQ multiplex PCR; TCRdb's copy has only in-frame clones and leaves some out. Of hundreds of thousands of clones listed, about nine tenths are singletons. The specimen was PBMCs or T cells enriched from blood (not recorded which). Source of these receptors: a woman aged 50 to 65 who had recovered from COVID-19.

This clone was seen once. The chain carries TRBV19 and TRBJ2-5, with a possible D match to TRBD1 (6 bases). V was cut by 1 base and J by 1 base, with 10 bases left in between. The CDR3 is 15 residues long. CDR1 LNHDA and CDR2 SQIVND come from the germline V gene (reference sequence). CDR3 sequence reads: CASSIGGQFQETQYF. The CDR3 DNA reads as TGTGCCAGTAGTATAGGTGGACAGTTCCAAGAGACCCAGTACTTC. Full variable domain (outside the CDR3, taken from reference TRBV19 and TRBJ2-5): DGGITQSPKYLFRKEGQNVTLSCEQNLNHDAMYWYRQDPGQGLRLIYYSQIVNDFQKGDIAEGYSVSREKKESFPLTVTSAQKNPTAFYLCASSIGGQFQETQYFGPGTRLLVL.

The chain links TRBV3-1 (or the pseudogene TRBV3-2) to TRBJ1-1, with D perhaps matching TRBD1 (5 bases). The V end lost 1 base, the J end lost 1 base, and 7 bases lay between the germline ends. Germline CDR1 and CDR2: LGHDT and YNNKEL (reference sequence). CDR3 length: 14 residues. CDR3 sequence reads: CASSQGQGNTEAFF. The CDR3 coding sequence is TGTGCCAGCAGCCAAGGGCAGGGGAACACTGAAGCTTTCTTT.

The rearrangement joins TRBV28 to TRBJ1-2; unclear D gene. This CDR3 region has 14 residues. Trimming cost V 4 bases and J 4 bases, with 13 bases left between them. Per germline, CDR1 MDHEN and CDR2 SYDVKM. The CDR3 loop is CASSSPSSPYGYTF. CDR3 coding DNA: TGTGCCAGCAGTTCCCCTTCCAGTCCCTATGGCTACACCTTC.

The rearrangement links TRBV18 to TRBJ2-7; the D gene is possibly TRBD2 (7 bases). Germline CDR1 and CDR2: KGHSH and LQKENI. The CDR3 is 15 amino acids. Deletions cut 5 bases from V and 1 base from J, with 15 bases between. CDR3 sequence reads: CASSKGGISSYEQYF. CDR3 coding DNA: TGTGCCAGCTCAAAGGGGGGGATATCGTCCTACGAGCAGTACTTC.

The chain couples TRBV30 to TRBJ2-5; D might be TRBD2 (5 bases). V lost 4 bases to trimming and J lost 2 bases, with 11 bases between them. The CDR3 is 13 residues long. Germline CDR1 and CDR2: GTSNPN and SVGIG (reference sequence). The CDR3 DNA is TGTGCCTGGATGGGCGGGCCTCAAGAGACCCAGTACTTC. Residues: CAWMGGPQETQYF. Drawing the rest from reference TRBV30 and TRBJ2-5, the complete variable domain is SQTIHQWPATLVQPVGSPLSLECTVEGTSNPNLYWYRQAAGRGLQLLFYSVGIGQISSEVPQNLSASRPQDRQFILSSKKLLLSDSGFYLCAWMGGPQETQYFGPGTRLLVL.

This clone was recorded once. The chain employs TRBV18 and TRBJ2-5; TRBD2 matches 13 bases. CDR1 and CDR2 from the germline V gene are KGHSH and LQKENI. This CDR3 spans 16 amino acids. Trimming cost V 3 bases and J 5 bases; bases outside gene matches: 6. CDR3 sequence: CASSPRSTSGRETQYF. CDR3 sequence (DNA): TGTGCCAGCTCACCGCGTTCGACTAGCGGGAGGGAGACCCAGTACTTC.

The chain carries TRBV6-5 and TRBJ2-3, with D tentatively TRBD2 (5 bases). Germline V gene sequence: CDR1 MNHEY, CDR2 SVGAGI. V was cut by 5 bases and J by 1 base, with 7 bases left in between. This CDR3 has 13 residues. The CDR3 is CASSQLGTDTQYF. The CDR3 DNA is TGTGCCAGCAGTCAACTAGGCACAGATACGCAGTATTTT.

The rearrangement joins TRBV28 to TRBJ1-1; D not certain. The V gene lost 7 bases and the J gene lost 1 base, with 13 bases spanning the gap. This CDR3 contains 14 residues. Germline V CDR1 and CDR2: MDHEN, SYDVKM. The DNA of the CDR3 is TGTGCCAGCACCCTGAGGGCCGAGAACACTGAAGCTTTCTTT. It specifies CASTLRAENTEAFF.

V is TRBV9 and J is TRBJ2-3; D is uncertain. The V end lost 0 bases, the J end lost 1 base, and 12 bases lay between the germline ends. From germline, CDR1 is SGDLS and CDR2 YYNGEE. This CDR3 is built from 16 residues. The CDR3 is CASSVGIGVGTDTQYF. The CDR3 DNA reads TGTGCCAGCAGCGTAGGCATTGGAGTGGGCACAGATACGCAGTATTTT.

The CDR3 region has the DNA TGTGCCAGCAGCGCCGTGGCAGGTCTTAGCTCCTACGAGCAGTACTTC. It encodes CASSAVAGLSSYEQYF. V and J are TRBV7-9 and TRBJ2-7; D not resolved. The CDR3 loop spans 16 amino acids. Trimming pared 5 bases from V and 0 bases from J, leaving 17 bases between. Germline V lookup: CDR1 SEHNR, CDR2 FQNEAQ (reference sequence).

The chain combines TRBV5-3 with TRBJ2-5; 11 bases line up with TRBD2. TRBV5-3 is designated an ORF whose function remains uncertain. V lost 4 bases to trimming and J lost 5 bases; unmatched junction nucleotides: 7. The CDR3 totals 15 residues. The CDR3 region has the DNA TGTGCCAGAAGCCATACGACTAGCGGGACGGAGACCCAGTACTTC. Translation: CARSHTTSGTETQYF.

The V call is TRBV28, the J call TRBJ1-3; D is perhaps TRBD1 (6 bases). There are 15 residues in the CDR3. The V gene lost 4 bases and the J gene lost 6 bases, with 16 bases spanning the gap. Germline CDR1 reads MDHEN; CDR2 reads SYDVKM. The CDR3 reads CASSSPGGPENTIYF. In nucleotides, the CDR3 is TGTGCCAGCAGTTCCCCCGGGGGGCCCGAAAACACCATATATTTT.

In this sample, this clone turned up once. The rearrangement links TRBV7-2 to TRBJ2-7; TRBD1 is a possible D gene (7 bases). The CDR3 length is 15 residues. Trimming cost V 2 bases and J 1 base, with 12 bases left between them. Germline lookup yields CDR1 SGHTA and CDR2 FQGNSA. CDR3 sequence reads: CASSLRGDRSYEQYF. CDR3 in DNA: TGTGCCAGCAGCTTAAGGGGGGACAGATCCTACGAGCAGTACTTC.

The chain's CDR3 is CASSSFTGEAFF. In DNA, the CDR3 is TGTGCCAGCAGCTCCTTTACAGGAGAAGCTTTCTTT. The chain joins TRBV7-2 to TRBJ1-1, with a possible D match to TRBD1 (5 bases). The CDR3 totals 12 residues. Germline V gene lookup returns CDR1 SGHTA and CDR2 FQGNSA. The V end lost 4 bases, the J end lost 8 bases, and 11 bases lay between the germline ends.

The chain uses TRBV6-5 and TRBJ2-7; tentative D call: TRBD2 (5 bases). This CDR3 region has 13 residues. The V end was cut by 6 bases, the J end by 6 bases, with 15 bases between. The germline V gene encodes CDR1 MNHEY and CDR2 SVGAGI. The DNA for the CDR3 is TGTGCCAGCAGGGGCGGGCTTGGGGTCGAGCAGTACTTC. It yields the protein CASRGGLGVEQYF.

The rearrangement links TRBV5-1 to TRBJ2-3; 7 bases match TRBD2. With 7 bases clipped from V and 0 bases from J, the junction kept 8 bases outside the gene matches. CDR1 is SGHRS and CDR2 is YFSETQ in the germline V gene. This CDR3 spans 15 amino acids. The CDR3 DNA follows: TGCGCCAGCGGATCGACTAGCCGAAGCACAGATACGCAGTATTTT. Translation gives CASGSTSRSTDTQYF.

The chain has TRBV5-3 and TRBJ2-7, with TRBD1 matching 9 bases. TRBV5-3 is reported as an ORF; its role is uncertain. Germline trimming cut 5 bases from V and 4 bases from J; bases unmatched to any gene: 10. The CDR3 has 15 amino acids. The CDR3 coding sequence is TGTGCCAGAAGACAAAAGGGACAGGGCCGTTACGAGCAGTACTTC. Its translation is CARRQKGQGRYEQYF.

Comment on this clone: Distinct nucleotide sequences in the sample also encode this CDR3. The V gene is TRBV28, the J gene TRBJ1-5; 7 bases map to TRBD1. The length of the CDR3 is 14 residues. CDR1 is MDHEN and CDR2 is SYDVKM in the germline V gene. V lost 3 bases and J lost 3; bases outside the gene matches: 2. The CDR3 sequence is CASSLDRLNQPQHF. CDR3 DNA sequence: TGTGCCAGCAGTTTGGACAGGCTCAATCAGCCCCAGCATTTT.

CDR3 loop: CAIRDGQGAYEQYF. CDR3 DNA sequence: TGTGCCATCAGGGACGGACAGGGGGCCTACGAGCAGTACTTC. The chain joins TRBV10-3 to TRBJ2-7, with 10 positions matching TRBD1. The CDR3 spans 14 residues. J was trimmed by 2 bases and V by 6 bases; bases with no gene match: 4. Germline V gene lookup returns CDR1 ENHRY and CDR2 SYGVKD.

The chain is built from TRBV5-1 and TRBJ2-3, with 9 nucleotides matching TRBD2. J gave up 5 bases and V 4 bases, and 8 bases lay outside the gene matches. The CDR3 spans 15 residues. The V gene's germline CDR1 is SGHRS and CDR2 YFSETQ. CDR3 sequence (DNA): TGCGCCAGCAGCACGAGCCTAGCGGGGCTAGATACGCAGTATTTT. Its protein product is CASSTSLAGLDTQYF.

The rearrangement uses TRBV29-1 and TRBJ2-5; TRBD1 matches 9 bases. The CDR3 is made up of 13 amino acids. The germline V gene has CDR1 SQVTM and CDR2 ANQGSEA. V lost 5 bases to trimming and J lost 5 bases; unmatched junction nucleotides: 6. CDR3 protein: CSVPGQGRETQYF. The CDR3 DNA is TGCAGCGTTCCGGGACAGGGTAGGGAGACCCAGTACTTC.

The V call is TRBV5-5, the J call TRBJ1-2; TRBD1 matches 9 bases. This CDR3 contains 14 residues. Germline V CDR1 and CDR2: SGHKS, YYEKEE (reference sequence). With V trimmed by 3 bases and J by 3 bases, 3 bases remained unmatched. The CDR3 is CASSWRQGDYGYTF. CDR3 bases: TGTGCCAGCAGCTGGCGACAGGGGGACTATGGCTACACCTTC.

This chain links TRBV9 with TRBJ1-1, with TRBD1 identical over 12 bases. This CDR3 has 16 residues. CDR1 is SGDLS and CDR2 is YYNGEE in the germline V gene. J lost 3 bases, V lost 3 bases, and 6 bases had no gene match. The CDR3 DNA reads TGTGCCAGCAGCGCGGGACAGGGGGCATCTGACACTGAAGCTTTCTTT. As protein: CASSAGQGASDTEAFF.

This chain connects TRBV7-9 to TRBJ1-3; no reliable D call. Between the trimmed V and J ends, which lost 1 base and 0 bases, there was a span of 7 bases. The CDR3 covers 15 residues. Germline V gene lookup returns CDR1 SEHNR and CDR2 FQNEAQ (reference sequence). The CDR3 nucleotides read TGTGCCAGCAGCTTAGATCGGTTCTCTGGAAACACCATATATTTT. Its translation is CASSLDRFSGNTIYF.

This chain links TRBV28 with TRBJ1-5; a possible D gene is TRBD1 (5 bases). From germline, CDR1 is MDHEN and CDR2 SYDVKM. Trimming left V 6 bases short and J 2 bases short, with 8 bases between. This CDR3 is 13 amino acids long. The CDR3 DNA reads TGTGCCAGCAGGGGGCCGGGCAATCAGCCCCAGCATTTT. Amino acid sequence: CASRGPGNQPQHF. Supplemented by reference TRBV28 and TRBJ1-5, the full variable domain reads DVKVTQSSRYLVKRTGEKVFLECVQDMDHENMFWYRQDPGLGLRLIYFSYDVKMKEKGDIPEGYSVSREKKERFSLILESASTNQTSMYLCASRGPGNQPQHFGDGTRLSIL.

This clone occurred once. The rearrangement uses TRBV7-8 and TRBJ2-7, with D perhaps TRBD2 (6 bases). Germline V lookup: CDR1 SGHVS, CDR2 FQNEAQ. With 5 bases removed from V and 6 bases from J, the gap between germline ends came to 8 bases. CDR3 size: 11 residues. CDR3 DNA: TGTGCCAGCAGCGGGGGAGGCGAGCAGTACTTC. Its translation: CASSGGGEQYF.

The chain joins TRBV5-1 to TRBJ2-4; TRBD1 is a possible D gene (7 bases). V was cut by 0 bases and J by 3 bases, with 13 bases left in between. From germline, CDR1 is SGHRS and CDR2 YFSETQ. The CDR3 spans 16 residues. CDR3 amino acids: CASSLEEGAGKNIQYF. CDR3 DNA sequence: TGCGCCAGCAGCTTGGAGGAGGGGGCCGGCAAAAACATTCAGTACTTC.

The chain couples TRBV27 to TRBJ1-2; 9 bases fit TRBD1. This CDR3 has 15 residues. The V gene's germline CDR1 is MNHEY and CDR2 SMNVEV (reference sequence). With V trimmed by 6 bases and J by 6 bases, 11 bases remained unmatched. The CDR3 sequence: CASSLNLGQGHGYTF. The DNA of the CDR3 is TGTGCCAGCAGCCTCAACCTGGGACAGGGTCATGGCTACACCTTC.

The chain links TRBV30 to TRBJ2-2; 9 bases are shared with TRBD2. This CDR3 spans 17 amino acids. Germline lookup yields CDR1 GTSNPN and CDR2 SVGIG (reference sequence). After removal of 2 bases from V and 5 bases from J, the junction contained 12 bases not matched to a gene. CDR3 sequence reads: CAWSLRVSGSYTGELFF. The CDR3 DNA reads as TGTGCCTGGAGTCTCCGGGTTAGCGGGAGCTATACCGGGGAGCTGTTTTTT.